This T cell receptor beta chain derives from a study of cytomegalovirus exposure and HLA in healthy donors. Study outcomes and limitations: Later genetic work tied a missense DCLRE1C variant to beta-chain V and J trimming.

This clone has just one count. The antigen is unknown. The study ran its PCR with 60 Vbeta and 13 Jbeta primers. Assay used: immunoSEQ multiplex PCR; TCRdb lists only in-frame clones, some missing. The data show roughly 280,000 clones, roughly two thirds seen once. The length of the CDR3 is 15 residues. The V and J ends lost 5 bases and 4 bases, in that order; junction bases with no gene match: 8. From germline, CDR1 is KGHSH and CDR2 LQKENI. The sample was PBMCs. The gene calls are TRBV18 and TRBJ1-3; 7 bases line up with TRBD1. The TCR comes from a female donor in good health and CMV-seronegative. The CDR3 protein is CASSSLRGPGNTIYF. The CDR3 nucleotides are TGTGCCAGCTCATCTTTGAGGGGGCCCGGAAACACCATATATTTT.